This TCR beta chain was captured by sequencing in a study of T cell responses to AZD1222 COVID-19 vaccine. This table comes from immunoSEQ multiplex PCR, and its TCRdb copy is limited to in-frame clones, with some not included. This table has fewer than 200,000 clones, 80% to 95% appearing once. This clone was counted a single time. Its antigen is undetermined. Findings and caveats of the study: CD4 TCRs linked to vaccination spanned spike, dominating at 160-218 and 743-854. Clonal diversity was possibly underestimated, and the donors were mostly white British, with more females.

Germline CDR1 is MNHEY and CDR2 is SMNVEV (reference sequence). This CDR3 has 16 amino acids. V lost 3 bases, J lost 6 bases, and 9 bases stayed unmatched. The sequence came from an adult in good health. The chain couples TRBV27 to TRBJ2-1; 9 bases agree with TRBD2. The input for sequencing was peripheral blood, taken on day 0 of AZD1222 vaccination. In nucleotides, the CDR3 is TGTGCCAGCAGTTTGTCTGCGGGGGGGCCAATCAATGAGCAGTTCTTC. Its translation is CASSLSAGGPINEQFF.